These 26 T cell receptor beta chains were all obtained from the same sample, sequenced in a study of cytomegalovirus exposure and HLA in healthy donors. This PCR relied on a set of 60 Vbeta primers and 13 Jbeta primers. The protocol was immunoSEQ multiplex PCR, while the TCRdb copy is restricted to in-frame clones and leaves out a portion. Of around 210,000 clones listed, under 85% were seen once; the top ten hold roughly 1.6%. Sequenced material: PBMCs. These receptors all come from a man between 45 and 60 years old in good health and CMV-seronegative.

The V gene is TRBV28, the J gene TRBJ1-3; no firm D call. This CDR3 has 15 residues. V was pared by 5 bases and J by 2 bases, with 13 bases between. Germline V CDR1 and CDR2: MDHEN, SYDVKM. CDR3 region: CASSPRGLAGNTIYF. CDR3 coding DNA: TGTGCCAGCAGTCCCAGAGGGTTGGCTGGAAACACCATATATTTT.

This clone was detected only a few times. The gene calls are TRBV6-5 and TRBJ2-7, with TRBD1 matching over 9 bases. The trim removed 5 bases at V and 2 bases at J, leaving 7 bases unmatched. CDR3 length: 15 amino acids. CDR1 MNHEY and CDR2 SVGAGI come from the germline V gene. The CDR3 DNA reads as TGTGCCAGCAGTGGCCCCGGGACAGGGACCTACGAGCAGTACTTC. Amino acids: CASSGPGTGTYEQYF.

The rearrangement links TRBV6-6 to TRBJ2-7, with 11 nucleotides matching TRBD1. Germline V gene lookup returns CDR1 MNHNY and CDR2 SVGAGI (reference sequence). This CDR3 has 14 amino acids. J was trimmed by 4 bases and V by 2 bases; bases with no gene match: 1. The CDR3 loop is CASSYGTGGYEQYF. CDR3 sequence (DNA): TGTGCCAGCAGTTACGGGACAGGGGGATACGAGCAGTACTTC.

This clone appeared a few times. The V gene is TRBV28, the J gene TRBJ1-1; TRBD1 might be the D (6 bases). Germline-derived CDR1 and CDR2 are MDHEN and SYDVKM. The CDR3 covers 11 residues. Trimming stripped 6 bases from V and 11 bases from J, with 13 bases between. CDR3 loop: CASRGGQYAFF. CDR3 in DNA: TGTGCCAGCAGGGGCGGACAGTATGCTTTCTTT.

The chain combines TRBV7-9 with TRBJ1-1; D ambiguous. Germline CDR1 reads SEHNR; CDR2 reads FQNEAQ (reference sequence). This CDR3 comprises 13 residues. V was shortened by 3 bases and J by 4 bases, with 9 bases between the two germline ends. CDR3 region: CASSFPSPTEAFF. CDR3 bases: TGTGCCAGCAGCTTCCCCTCCCCCACTGAAGCTTTCTTT.

The CDR3 reads CATSSLGGTGNQPQHF. The CDR3 coding sequence is TGTGCCACCAGCAGCCTAGGAGGGACGGGCAATCAGCCCCAGCATTTT. The chain employs TRBV15 and TRBJ1-5, with D perhaps TRBD1 (5 bases). V was cut by 3 bases and J by 2 bases, with 14 bases left in between. The CDR3 contains 16 residues. The germline V gene encodes CDR1 LNHNV and CDR2 YYDKDF (reference sequence).

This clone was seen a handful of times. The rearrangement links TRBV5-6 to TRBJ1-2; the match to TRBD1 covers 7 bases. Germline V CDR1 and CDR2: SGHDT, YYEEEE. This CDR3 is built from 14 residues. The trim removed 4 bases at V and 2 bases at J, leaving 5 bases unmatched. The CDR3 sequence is CASSEGGRNYGYTF. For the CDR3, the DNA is TGTGCCAGCAGCGAAGGGGGCCGAAACTATGGCTACACCTTC.

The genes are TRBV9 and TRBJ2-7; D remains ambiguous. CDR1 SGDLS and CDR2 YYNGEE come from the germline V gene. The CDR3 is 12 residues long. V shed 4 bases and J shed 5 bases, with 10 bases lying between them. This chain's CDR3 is CASSSTSNEQYF. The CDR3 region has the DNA TGTGCCAGCAGCTCAACTTCGAACGAGCAGTACTTC.

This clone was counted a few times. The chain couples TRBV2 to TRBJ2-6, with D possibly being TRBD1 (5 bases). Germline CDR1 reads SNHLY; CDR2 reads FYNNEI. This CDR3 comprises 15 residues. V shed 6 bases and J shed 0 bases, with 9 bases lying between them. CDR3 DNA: TGTGCCAGCAGGGTAACAGGCTCTGGGGCCAACGTCCTGACTTTC. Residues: CASRVTGSGANVLTF.

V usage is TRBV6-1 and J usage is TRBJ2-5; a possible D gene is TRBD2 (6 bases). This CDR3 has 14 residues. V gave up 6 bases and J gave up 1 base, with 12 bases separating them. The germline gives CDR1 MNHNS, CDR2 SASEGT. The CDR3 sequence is CASRVGGLQETQYF. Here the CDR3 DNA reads TGTGCCAGCAGGGTGGGAGGCCTCCAAGAGACCCAGTACTTC.

CDR3 coding DNA: TGTGCCAGCAGTACAATTACAGGGGTCCAGCCCCAGCATTTT. This encodes CASSTITGVQPQHF. V and J are TRBV6-5 and TRBJ1-5; 7 positions match TRBD1. The CDR3 is 14 residues long. V was clipped by 5 bases and J by 7 bases; unmatched bases: 8. The germline CDR1 and CDR2 sequences are MNHEY and SVGAGI.

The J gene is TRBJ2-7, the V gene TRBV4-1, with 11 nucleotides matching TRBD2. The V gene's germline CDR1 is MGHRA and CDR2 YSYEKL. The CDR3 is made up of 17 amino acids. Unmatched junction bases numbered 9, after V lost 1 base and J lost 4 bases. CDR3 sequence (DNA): TGCGCCAGCAGCCAAGGAGAATTACTAGCGGGAGTGTACGAGCAGTACTTC. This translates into CASSQGELLAGVYEQYF.

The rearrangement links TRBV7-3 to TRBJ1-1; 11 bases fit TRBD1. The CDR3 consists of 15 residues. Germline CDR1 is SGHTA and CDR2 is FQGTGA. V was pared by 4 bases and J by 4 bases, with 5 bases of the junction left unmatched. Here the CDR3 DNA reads TGTGCCAGCAGCTCCGGACAGGGGGCGACCACTGAAGCTTTCTTT. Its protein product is CASSSGQGATTEAFF.

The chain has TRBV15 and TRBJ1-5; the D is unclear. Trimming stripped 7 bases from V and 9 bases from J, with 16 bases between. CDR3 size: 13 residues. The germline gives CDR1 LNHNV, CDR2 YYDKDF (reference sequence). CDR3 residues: CATTNDGIGPQHF. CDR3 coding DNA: TGTGCCACCACAAACGACGGGATAGGGCCCCAGCATTTT.

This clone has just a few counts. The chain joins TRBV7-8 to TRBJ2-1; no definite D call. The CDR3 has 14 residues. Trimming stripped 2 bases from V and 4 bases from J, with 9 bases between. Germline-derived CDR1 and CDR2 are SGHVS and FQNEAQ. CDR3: CASSLSVLYNEQFF. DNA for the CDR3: TGTGCCAGCAGCTTATCCGTCTTATACAATGAGCAGTTCTTC.

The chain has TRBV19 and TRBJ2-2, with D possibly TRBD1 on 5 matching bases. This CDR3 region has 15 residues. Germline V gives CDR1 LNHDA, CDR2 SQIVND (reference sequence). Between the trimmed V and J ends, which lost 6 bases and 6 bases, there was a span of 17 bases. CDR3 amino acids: CASSPSAGIPGELFF. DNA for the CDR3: TGTGCCAGTAGCCCAAGTGCAGGGATCCCCGGGGAGCTGTTTTTT.

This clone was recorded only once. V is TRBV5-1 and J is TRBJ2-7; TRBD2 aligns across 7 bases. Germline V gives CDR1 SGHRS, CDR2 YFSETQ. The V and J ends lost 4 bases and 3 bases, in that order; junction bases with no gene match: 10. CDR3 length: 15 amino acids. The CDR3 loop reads CASSPGTTKLYEQYF. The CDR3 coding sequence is TGCGCCAGCAGCCCCGGGACTACCAAACTCTACGAGCAGTACTTC.

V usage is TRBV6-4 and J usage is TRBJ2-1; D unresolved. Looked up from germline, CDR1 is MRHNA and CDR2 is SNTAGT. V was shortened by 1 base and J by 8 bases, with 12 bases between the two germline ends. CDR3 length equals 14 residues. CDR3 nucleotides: TGTGCCAGCAGTGACTTGTGGAATCGGGATGAGCAGTTCTTC. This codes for CASSDLWNRDEQFF.

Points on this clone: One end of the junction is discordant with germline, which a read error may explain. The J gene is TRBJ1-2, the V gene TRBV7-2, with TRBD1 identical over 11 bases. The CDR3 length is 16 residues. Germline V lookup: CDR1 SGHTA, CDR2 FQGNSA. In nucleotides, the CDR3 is TGTGCCAGCAGCTTAACTCGGACAGGGGGCCTCTATGGCCACACCTTC. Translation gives CASSLTRTGGLYGHTF.

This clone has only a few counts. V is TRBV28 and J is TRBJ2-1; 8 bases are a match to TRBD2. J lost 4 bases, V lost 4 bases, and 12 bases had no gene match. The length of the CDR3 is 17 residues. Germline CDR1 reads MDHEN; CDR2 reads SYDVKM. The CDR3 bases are TGTGCCAGCAGTTCATACGTTAGCGGGACCACGTACAATGAGCAGTTCTTC. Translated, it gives CASSSYVSGTTYNEQFF.

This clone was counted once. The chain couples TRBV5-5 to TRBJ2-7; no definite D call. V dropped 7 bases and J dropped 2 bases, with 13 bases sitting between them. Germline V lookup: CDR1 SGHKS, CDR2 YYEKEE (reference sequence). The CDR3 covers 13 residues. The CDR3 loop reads CASGTESPYEQYF. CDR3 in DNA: TGTGCCAGCGGCACCGAATCTCCCTACGAGCAGTACTTC.

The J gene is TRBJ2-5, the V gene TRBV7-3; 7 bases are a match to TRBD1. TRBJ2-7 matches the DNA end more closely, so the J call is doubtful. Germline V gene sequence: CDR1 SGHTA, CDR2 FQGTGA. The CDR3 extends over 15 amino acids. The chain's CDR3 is CASSLTWTGPYEQYF. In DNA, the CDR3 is TGTGCCAGCAGCCTTACCTGGACAGGACCCTACGAGCAGTACTTC.

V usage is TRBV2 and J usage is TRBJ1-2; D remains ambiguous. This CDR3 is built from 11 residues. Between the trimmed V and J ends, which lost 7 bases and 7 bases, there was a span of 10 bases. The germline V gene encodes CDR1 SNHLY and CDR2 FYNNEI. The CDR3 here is CASMRELGYTF. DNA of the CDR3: TGTGCCAGCATGCGGGAACTTGGCTACACCTTC.

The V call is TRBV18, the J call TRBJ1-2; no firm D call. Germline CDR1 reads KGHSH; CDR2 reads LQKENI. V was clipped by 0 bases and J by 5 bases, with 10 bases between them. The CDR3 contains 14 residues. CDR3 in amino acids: CASSPPEQPYGYTF. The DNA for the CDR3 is TGTGCCAGCTCACCACCCGAACAGCCATATGGCTACACCTTC.

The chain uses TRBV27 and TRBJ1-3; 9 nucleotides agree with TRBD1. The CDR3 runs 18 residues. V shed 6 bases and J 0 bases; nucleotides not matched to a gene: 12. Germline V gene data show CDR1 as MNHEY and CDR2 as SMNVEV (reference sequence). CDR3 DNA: TGTGCCAGCAGACCGGATAGGACAGGGGTTTTCTCTGGAAACACCATATATTTT. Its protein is CASRPDRTGVFSGNTIYF.

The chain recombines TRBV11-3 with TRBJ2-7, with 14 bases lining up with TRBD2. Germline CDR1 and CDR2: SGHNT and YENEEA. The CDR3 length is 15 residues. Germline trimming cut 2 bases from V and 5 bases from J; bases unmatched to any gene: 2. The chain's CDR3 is CASSLRTSGRNEQYF. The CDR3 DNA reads TGTGCCAGCAGCTTACGGACTAGCGGGAGGAACGAGCAGTACTTC. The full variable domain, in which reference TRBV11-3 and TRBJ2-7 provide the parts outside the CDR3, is EAGVVQSPRYKIIEKKQPVAFWCNPISGHNTLYWYLQNLGQGPELLIRYENEEAVDDSQLPKDRFSAERLKGVDSTLKIQPAELGDSAVYLCASSLRTSGRNEQYFGPGTRLTVT.